The next 15 T cell receptor beta chains were all read from a single sample in a study of vaccination effects on CD4 cells after COVID-19. Investigators separated out CD4+ T cells once less than 11 days of culture had passed. Profiling relied on immunoSEQ multiplex PCR, and the TCRdb table lists in-frame clones only, not all of them. The table has some 50,000 clones, roughly four fifths seen once. Their antigens are not known. Sequencing used CD4+ T cells from PBMCs cultured without peptide, obtained before COVID-19 vaccination. These TCRs come from a human donor who had a prior SARS-CoV-2 infection.

The chain recombines TRBV7-8 with TRBJ2-1, with 11 bases aligning to TRBD2. CDR1 is SGHVS and CDR2 is FQNEAQ in the germline V gene. V trimming: 6 bases; J trimming: 4 bases; junction bases outside the gene matches: 8. The CDR3 is 16 residues long. CDR3 sequence reads: CASRSTSGGPYNEQFF. DNA of the CDR3: TGTGCCAGCAGATCTACTAGCGGGGGACCTTACAATGAGCAGTTCTTC.

V is TRBV19 and J is TRBJ2-3; TRBD1 matches at 7 bases. The germline V gene encodes CDR1 LNHDA and CDR2 SQIVND (reference sequence). Trimming took 4 bases from V and 6 from J; bases not matched to a gene: 10. CDR3 length equals 15 residues. The CDR3 coding sequence is TGTGCCAGTAGTAGAGTGACAGGGATGAGGGATACGCAGTATTTT. The encoded protein is CASSRVTGMRDTQYF.

The gene calls are TRBV11-3 and TRBJ2-5; no clear D. The V end lost 5 bases, the J end lost 4 bases, and 14 bases lay between the germline ends. Germline V gene data show CDR1 as SGHNT and CDR2 as YENEEA. The CDR3 is 14 residues long. CDR3 region: CASSRSVRGETQYF. The CDR3 DNA sequence: TGTGCCAGCAGCCGTTCCGTGCGAGGAGAGACCCAGTACTTC.

The chain carries TRBV11-1 and TRBJ1-4; D is unclear. V was shortened by 5 bases and J by 6 bases, with 16 bases between the two germline ends. Germline CDR1 SGHAT, CDR2 FQDESV (reference sequence). The CDR3 covers 15 residues. This CDR3 reads CASSLDHGSDEKLFF. In DNA form, the CDR3 reads TGTGCCAGCAGCCTTGACCATGGGTCGGATGAAAAACTGTTTTTT.

J is TRBJ1-3 and V is TRBV19; D is perhaps TRBD1 (5 bases). Germline V CDR1 and CDR2: LNHDA, SQIVND (reference sequence). Trimming pared 1 base from V and 4 bases from J, leaving 14 bases between. The CDR3 contains 16 residues. CDR3 loop: CASSIAWPGPGNTIYF. The CDR3, as DNA: TGTGCCAGTAGTATAGCTTGGCCAGGGCCAGGAAACACCATATATTTT.

This chain links TRBV7-9 with TRBJ2-7; TRBD2 matches at 8 bases. Germline lookup yields CDR1 SEHNR and CDR2 FQNEAQ (reference sequence). J gave up 4 bases and V 4 bases, and 9 bases lay outside the gene matches. The CDR3 has 15 residues. The CDR3 sequence is CASSSDKRETYEQYF. CDR3 coding DNA: TGTGCCAGCAGCTCGGACAAGCGGGAGACGTACGAGCAGTACTTC. Full variable domain (missing parts from reference TRBV7-9 and TRBJ2-7): DTGVSQNPRHKITKRGQNVTFRCDPISEHNRLYWYRQTLGQGPEFLTYFQNEAQLEKSRLLSDRFSAERPKGSFSTLEIQRTEQGDSAMYLCASSSDKRETYEQYFGPGTRLTVT.

This sequence joins TRBV7-2 and TRBJ1-5; no reliable D call. The V end was cut by 4 bases, the J end by 5 bases, with 15 bases between. The CDR3 length is 15 residues. Germline V gene sequence: CDR1 SGHTA, CDR2 FQGNSA. The CDR3 sequence is CASSYRAPRHQPQHF. The DNA for the CDR3 is TGTGCCAGCAGCTACCGGGCCCCGCGGCATCAGCCCCAGCATTTT.

The chain carries TRBV6-5 and TRBJ2-1; D might be TRBD2 (7 bases). The CDR3 totals 13 residues. The germline V gene encodes CDR1 MNHEY and CDR2 SVGAGI. V was trimmed by 0 bases and J by 10 bases, leaving 10 bases between them. The CDR3 nucleotides read TGTGCCAGCAGTTACTCGGGGGGGCGAGAGCAGTTCTTC. Translating gives CASSYSGGREQFF.

This chain joins TRBV6-6 and TRBJ2-3; D is perhaps TRBD2 (6 bases). CDR1 is MNHNY and CDR2 is SVGAGI in the germline V gene (reference sequence). This CDR3 has 14 amino acids. Trimming took off 3 bases at V and 1 base at J, with 8 bases between the two ends. CDR3 residues: CASSYSGRTDTQYF. Written as DNA, the CDR3 is TGTGCCAGCAGTTATAGCGGTCGCACAGATACGCAGTATTTT.

This clone was recorded once. The rearrangement uses TRBV30 and TRBJ2-1; D is uncertain. Between the trimmed V and J ends, which lost 0 bases and 13 bases, there was a span of 10 bases. The CDR3 totals 11 residues. CDR1 and CDR2 from the germline V gene are GTSNPN and SVGIG (reference sequence). CDR3 region: CAWSVLQRQFF. The CDR3 nucleotides read TGTGCCTGGAGTGTACTCCAAAGACAGTTCTTC.

This clone is a singleton in its sample. The rearrangement joins TRBV24-1 to TRBJ2-1; maybe TRBD1 (5 bases). Germline CDR1 is KGHDR and CDR2 is SFDVKD. Trimming cost V 1 base and J 12 bases, with 9 bases left between them. This CDR3 comprises 12 residues. CDR3 coding DNA: TGTGCCACCAGTGATTTTAGGGGTGCGCAGTTCTTC. Translation: CATSDFRGAQFF.

The V gene is TRBV5-1, the J gene TRBJ2-3; D uncertain. V was shortened by 0 bases and J by 5 bases, with 7 bases between the two germline ends. CDR3 size: 13 residues. Germline values: CDR1 SGHRS, CDR2 YFSETQ. CDR3 amino acids: CASSLGSIDTQYF. The CDR3 DNA sequence: TGCGCCAGCAGCTTGGGTTCGATAGATACGCAGTATTTT.

The chain has TRBV15 and TRBJ1-2, with D uncertain. CDR1 LNHNV and CDR2 YYDKDF come from the germline V gene (reference sequence). Between the trimmed V and J ends, which lost 0 bases and 5 bases, there was a span of 13 bases. The CDR3 contains 15 residues. The CDR3 DNA reads TGTGCCACCAGCAGAGATTTCGGCGGAGAATATGGCTACACCTTC. This encodes CATSRDFGGEYGYTF.

The V gene is TRBV15, the J gene TRBJ2-1; a possible D gene is TRBD2 (6 bases). V was trimmed by 1 base and J by 4 bases, leaving 11 bases between them. In germline, CDR1 is LNHNV, CDR2 YYDKDF (reference sequence). The CDR3 loop spans 15 amino acids. As DNA, the CDR3 is TGTGCCACCAGCAGAGCAAGCGGGTCATACAATGAGCAGTTCTTC. Encoded protein: CATSRASGSYNEQFF.

The V and J genes are TRBV5-1 and TRBJ1-2; 11 bases line up with TRBD1. The CDR3 consists of 17 residues. J was trimmed by 8 bases and V by 4 bases; bases with no gene match: 16. The germline V gene encodes CDR1 SGHRS and CDR2 YFSETQ. The CDR3 region is CASSPGQGANPFKGYTF. CDR3 bases: TGCGCCAGCAGCCCCGGACAGGGGGCCAACCCCTTCAAAGGCTACACCTTC.